The 8 T cell receptor beta chains given below trace back to one sample, sequenced in a study of tumor-infiltrating lymphocytes in primary liver carcinoma. TCR beta cDNA came from approximately 0.55 ug total RNA, primed with a constant-region primer. Three nested multiplex PCR rounds, a slightly modified ARM-PCR, produced the libraries for TCR beta. Two initial PCR rounds of approximately 10 cycles each paired TRBV1-TRBV30 forward primers with a C-beta reverse primer. Using its own MiXCR run on the multiplex PCR reads, TCRdb lists one record per CDR3 protein. The sample shows tens of thousands of distinct CDR3 sequences, over 60% of them seen only once. The roughly 20-34 mg bulk tissue piece was not sorted before simultaneous RNA and DNA extraction. Sequencing used liver tumor tissue from sampling region 5. Described subset: tumor region T5, tumor centre. These receptor sequences come from a woman younger than 45 with primary liver carcinoma and hepatitis B virus infection.

Concerning this clonotype itself: One end of the junction fails to match germline, which may point to a read error. The rearrangement uses TRBV6-2 or TRBV6-3 and TRBJ2-3; TRBD1 might be the D (5 bases). Germline CDR1 is MNHEY and CDR2 is SVGEGT. This CDR3 region has 15 residues. CDR3 in amino acids: CASSYQERRTGTHYF. Written as DNA, the CDR3 is TGTGCCAGCAGTTACCAGGAACGGCGCACAGGTACGCACTATTTT.

The V and J genes are TRBV5-5 and TRBJ2-4; D possibly corresponds to TRBD2 (6 bases). Deletions cut 2 bases from V and 8 bases from J, with 23 bases between. Germline V gene sequence: CDR1 SGHKS, CDR2 YYEKEE (reference sequence). This CDR3 spans 17 amino acids. The CDR3 is CASSLVGMREGLDIQYF. In DNA form, the CDR3 reads TGTGCCAGCAGCTTAGTAGGAATGCGGGAAGGGTTGGACATTCAGTACTTC.

Regarding this clonotype: At one end the junction does not follow the germline gene, possibly because of a read error. The chain employs TRBV11-2 and TRBJ2-2; 9 bases match TRBD2. Germline CDR1 reads SGHAT; CDR2 reads FQNNGV. The CDR3 runs to 16 residues. The chain's CDR3 is CASSSTRSGRSGELSF. The CDR3 DNA sequence: TGTGCCAGCAGCTCGACACGCAGCGGGAGGTCCGGGGAACTGTCTTTT.

A remark on this clonotype: A junction end diverges from the germline sequence, so it may reflect a read error. The chain joins TRBV11-3 to TRBJ2-2; D possibly corresponds to TRBD2 (6 bases). The CDR3 contains 16 residues. Germline-derived CDR1 and CDR2 are SGHNT and YENEEA. CDR3 nucleotides: TGTGCCAGCAGCTTGGCTTCCATTAGGGTGGGCGGGGAGATGTTTTTT. Its protein is CASSLASIRVGGEMFF. The complete variable domain, with remaining parts taken from reference TRBV11-3 and TRBJ2-2, reads EAGVVQSPRYKIIEKKQPVAFWCNPISGHNTLYWYLQNLGQGPELLIRYENEEAVDDSQLPKDRFSAERLKGVDSTLKIQPAELGDSAVYLCASSLASIRVGGEMFFGEGSRLTVL.

The rearrangement uses TRBV12-3 or TRBV12-4 and TRBJ2-2, with 7 bases aligning to TRBD1. The CDR3 covers 13 residues. CDR3 DNA sequence: TGTGCAAGCGGTTTGACAGGGATTGGGAAGCTGTTTTTT. This translates into CASGLTGIGKLFF.

For this clonotype: A junction boundary mismatches the germline segment, possibly from a read error. The rearrangement joins TRBV6-1 to TRBJ1-2; the D is unclear. CDR1 is MNHNS and CDR2 is SASEGT in the germline V gene. The CDR3 has 18 residues. The CDR3 DNA follows: TGTGCCATCAGTGAGTGGTTCCTGGTCCTTAGATCTAACTATGGCTACACCTTC. Protein: CAISEWFLVLRSNYGYTF.

This clonotype was recorded only once. The germline gene is not matched at one end of the junction; a read error may be the cause. The rearrangement links TRBV6-5 to TRBJ2-5; 10 bases match TRBD1. This CDR3 is built from 13 residues. Per the germline V gene, CDR1 is MNHEY and CDR2 is SVGAGI. CDR3 bases: TGTGCTAGCAGTGCCGACAGGGGGCTGACCCATTACTTC. Its translation is CASSADRGLTHYF.

Remarks on this clonotype: One end of the junction does not line up with germline, which may come from a read error. The J gene is TRBJ2-1, the V gene TRBV11-1; 7 positions match TRBD2. The germline gives CDR1 SGHAT, CDR2 FQDESV (reference sequence). CDR3 size: 15 residues. The DNA for the CDR3 is TGTGCCAGCAGGACCGGGACTAACGGTTACAATGAGCAACTCTTC. It encodes CASRTGTNGYNEQLF.